What follows describes a single TCR beta chain. Trimming stripped 8 bases from V and 3 bases from J, with 12 bases between. This CDR3 is 13 amino acids long. This record comes from a study of blood T cell repertoires in COVID-19. Clones were read by immunoSEQ multiplex PCR, and TCRdb kept only the in-frame ones, dropping some. The table includes approximately 200,000 clones, 94% detected once. Sequencing used peripheral blood. The gene calls are TRBV12-3 or TRBV12-4 and TRBJ2-3; D is perhaps TRBD1 (5 bases). The clonotype originates from a young man with COVID-19, enrolled during active disease. CDR3 residues: CASRQRGTDTQYF. Here the CDR3 DNA reads TGTGCCAGCCGACAAAGGGGAACAGATACGCAGTATTTT.